The TCR beta chain described here comes from a study of T cell clonotyping in hematopoietic cell transplantation. Time point indicated: recipient sample about 28 days before transplant, after cytoreduction. Using immunoSEQ multiplex PCR, the repertoire was profiled, and TCRdb retains in-frame clones only, with some absent. The data show about 76,000 clones, almost 97% seen once. The CDR3 covers 16 residues. Germline CDR1 MGHRA, CDR2 YSYEKL. Unmatched junction bases numbered 9, after V lost 0 bases and J lost 4 bases. The rearrangement joins TRBV4-1 to TRBJ2-7, with 7 bases that match TRBD2. This receptor was taken from a woman between 45 and 65 years old with acute myeloid leukemia. Some clones in this sample may be carry-over from other donors' samples. The source was peripheral blood mononuclear cells, collected before stem cell transplant. CDR3 residues: CASSQDGGGTQYEQYF. In nucleotides, the CDR3 is TGCGCCAGCAGCCAAGATGGGGGGGGGACCCAATACGAGCAGTACTTC.